This T cell receptor (beta chain) was sequenced in a study of tumor and adjacent non-tumor tissue in lung cancer. Study as a whole: Stage I to III disease affected 9 to 10 men and about five women aged about 31 to 80. On average, productive TCRbeta reads reached some 4.2 million per sample.

A modified ARM-PCR protocol with three rounds of nested PCR amplified TCRbeta. TCRdb redid the calling of the multiplex PCR reads with MiXCR, one entry per CDR3 protein. The sample carries about 98,000 distinct CDR3 sequences, more than 80% recorded once. Notes on this clonotype: Relative to the germline gene, one junction end is altered; a read error may explain this.

The CDR3 contains 18 residues. The germline V gene has CDR1 SNHLY and CDR2 FYNNEI. RNA was extracted from bulk tissue without any cell sorting. More than 3 cm separated this lung sample from the edge of the tumor. The TCR comes from a man between 60 and 75 years old with small cell lung cancer. The rearrangement uses TRBV2 and TRBJ2-3; 7 bases match TRBD2. Material for sequencing was distant non-tumor lung tissue. In nucleotides, the CDR3 is TGTACCAGCAGCCACCGTTTACTAGCGTCCTCTAGCACAGATACGCAGTATTTT. Encoded protein: CTSSHRLLASSSTDTQYF.